These 24 T cell receptor beta chains came from one sample sequenced in a study of cytomegalovirus exposure and HLA in healthy donors. Use of 60 Vbeta and 13 Jbeta primers characterized the PCR. Generated by immunoSEQ multiplex PCR, the TCRdb table keeps only in-frame clones and is missing some. This sample has some 180,000 clones; 77% occur once, and the top ten carry roughly 1.5%. Material for sequencing was PBMCs. These receptors were obtained from a man between 18 and 35 years old in good health and CMV-seronegative.

This chain links TRBV5-1 with TRBJ2-7; D gene ambiguous. V lost 5 bases and J lost 6, with 18 bases in between. This CDR3 is 14 amino acids long. Looked up from germline, CDR1 is SGHRS and CDR2 is YFSETQ. CDR3 sequence: CASSSGSAFGEQYF. The DNA for the CDR3 is TGCGCCAGCAGTTCCGGGTCCGCTTTCGGCGAGCAGTACTTC.

The chain joins TRBV28 to TRBJ2-4; D may be TRBD2 (5 bases). Trimming stripped 10 bases from V and 6 bases from J, with 16 bases between. The CDR3 length is 13 residues. Germline lookup yields CDR1 MDHEN and CDR2 SYDVKM. The CDR3 DNA is TGTGCCATCGAAACCGGGAACGGAAACATTCAGTACTTC. It translates to CAIETGNGNIQYF.

This sequence joins TRBV5-5 and TRBJ2-7, with unresolved D. Germline CDR1 SGHKS, CDR2 YYEKEE (reference sequence). This CDR3 is built from 13 residues. The V gene lost 0 bases and the J gene lost 6 bases, with 10 bases spanning the gap. In DNA form, the CDR3 reads TGTGCCAGCAGCTTGGCACAGAACAGCGAGCAGTACTTC. It translates to CASSLAQNSEQYF.

This clone was seen once. CDR3 nucleotide sequence: TGTGCCAGCTGGCGGGACAGGGGGCTTGTCGGCTACACCTTC. It encodes CASWRDRGLVGYTF. The V gene is TRBV6-1, the J gene TRBJ1-2; 12 bases line up with TRBD1. Trimming took 8 bases from V and 8 from J; bases not matched to a gene: 9. This CDR3 contains 14 residues. Germline V gene sequence: CDR1 MNHNS, CDR2 SASEGT.

The V call is TRBV10-1, the J call TRBJ2-7, with TRBD1 identical over 9 bases. Trimming cost V 4 bases and J 3 bases; bases outside gene matches: 19. CDR3 length: 19 residues. Germline V lookup: CDR1 WNHNN, CDR2 SYGVQD (reference sequence). The CDR3 loop is CASSAGTGLKAGDFYEQYF. In DNA, the CDR3 is TGCGCCAGCAGTGCTGGGACAGGGCTGAAGGCGGGGGACTTCTACGAGCAGTACTTC.

This sequence joins TRBV5-1 and TRBJ2-7, with D hard to call. Germline lookup yields CDR1 SGHRS and CDR2 YFSETQ. The CDR3 has 14 amino acids. Trimming pared 3 bases from V and 5 bases from J, leaving 15 bases between. CDR3 protein: CASSWSPSVNEQYF. The CDR3 DNA sequence: TGCGCCAGCAGCTGGTCGCCCTCGGTAAACGAGCAGTACTTC.

The V call is TRBV2, the J call TRBJ1-5, with TRBD1 as a possible D gene (5 bases). V was shortened by 6 bases and J by 2 bases, with 14 bases between the two germline ends. The CDR3 contains 15 residues. Germline V CDR1 and CDR2: SNHLY, FYNNEI. CDR3 coding DNA: TGTGCCAGCAGCGTAATCACGGGGGGCAATCAGCCCCAGCATTTT. This sequence encodes CASSVITGGNQPQHF.

The chain recombines TRBV7-9 with TRBJ2-7; 7 positions agree with TRBD1. CDR3 length: 15 residues. The V and J ends lost 4 bases and 2 bases, in that order; junction bases with no gene match: 8. Looked up from germline, CDR1 is SEHNR and CDR2 is FQNEAQ (reference sequence). CDR3 loop: CASSSTSGQAYEQYF. CDR3 nucleotides: TGTGCCAGCAGCTCCACCTCCGGACAGGCCTACGAGCAGTACTTC.

Comments on this clone: Other DNA sequences in this specimen translate into the identical CDR3. J is TRBJ2-1 and V is TRBV7-2, with D unresolved. Germline V gene sequence: CDR1 SGHTA, CDR2 FQGNSA. This CDR3 has 11 residues. Trimming pared 5 bases from V and 7 bases from J, leaving 6 bases between. The CDR3 bases are TGTGCCAGCAGCCTGTTAAATGAGCAGTTCTTC. As protein: CASSLLNEQFF. Looking up the rest from reference TRBV7-2 and TRBJ2-1 gives the full variable domain: GAGVSQSPSNKVTEKGKDVELRCDPISGHTALYWYRQSLGQGLEFLIYFQGNSAPDKSGLPSDRFSAERTGGSVSTLTIQRTQQEDSAVYLCASSLLNEQFFGPGTRLTVL.

The chain uses TRBV2 and TRBJ2-1, with 9 bases fitting TRBD1. From germline, CDR1 is SNHLY and CDR2 FYNNEI. With V trimmed by 3 bases and J by 3 bases, 3 bases remained unmatched. The CDR3 is 15 residues long. CDR3 in DNA: TGTGCCAGCAGTGAGCGACAGGGGGGCTACAATGAGCAGTTCTTC. This encodes CASSERQGGYNEQFF.

This clone has only a few counts. This chain links TRBV7-2 with TRBJ2-5; 10 nucleotides match TRBD2. Germline CDR1 is SGHTA and CDR2 is FQGNSA. CDR3 length: 16 amino acids. J gave up 2 bases and V 5 bases, and 8 bases lay outside the gene matches. CDR3 in amino acids: CASSRRRTSGQETQYF. The CDR3 DNA reads as TGTGCCAGCAGCAGACGGAGGACTAGCGGACAAGAGACCCAGTACTTC.

The sample holds a few counts of this clone. The rearrangement uses TRBV5-6 and TRBJ1-1, with D maybe TRBD1 (6 bases). Germline-derived CDR1 and CDR2 are SGHDT and YYEEEE. The ends were cut back, 0 bases at V and 8 bases at J, with 11 bases in the middle. This CDR3 has 13 amino acids. CDR3 sequence (DNA): TGTGCCAGCAGCTTGGACAGGGTTGGGGAAGCTTTCTTT. Residues: CASSLDRVGEAFF.

The chain joins TRBV11-1 to TRBJ2-5; TRBD1 agrees at 7 bases. The V gene's germline CDR1 is SGHAT and CDR2 FQDESV (reference sequence). The CDR3 consists of 15 residues. V shed 1 base and J 5 bases; nucleotides not matched to a gene: 7. In DNA, the CDR3 is TGTGCCAGCAGCTTAGGGGCAGGGGGACAGGAGACCCAGTACTTC. Its translation: CASSLGAGGQETQYF.

The J gene is TRBJ2-1, the V gene TRBV29-1, with D perhaps TRBD1 (7 bases). CDR1 SQVTM and CDR2 ANQGSEA come from the germline V gene. V lost 6 bases to trimming and J lost 6 bases, with 24 bases between them. CDR3 length equals 16 residues. The CDR3 nucleotides are TGCAGCGTCCGGACAGGAGGGATAGAAGTATCCAATGAGCAGTTCTTC. This gives the protein CSVRTGGIEVSNEQFF.

The chain uses TRBV4-1 and TRBJ1-2; D unresolved. Germline V CDR1 and CDR2: MGHRA, YSYEKL. The ends were cut back, 4 bases at V and 9 bases at J, with 12 bases in the middle. The CDR3 is 12 amino acids. Written as DNA, the CDR3 is TGCGCCAGCAGCCTAGATACAGAGAGCTACACCTTC. Amino acid sequence: CASSLDTESYTF.

A few counts support this clone. This sequence joins TRBV30 and TRBJ2-7, with TRBD2 identical over 7 bases. V shed 1 base, J shed 0 bases, and the junction held 6 bases outside the gene matches. This CDR3 spans 15 amino acids. Germline V gene lookup returns CDR1 GTSNPN and CDR2 SVGIG (reference sequence). This chain's CDR3 is CAWSGASGLSYEQYF. The CDR3 DNA reads as TGTGCCTGGAGTGGAGCTAGCGGACTCTCCTACGAGCAGTACTTC.

This chain links TRBV7-2 with TRBJ2-5; TRBD2 agrees at 14 bases. The trim removed 5 bases at V and 4 bases at J, leaving 6 bases unmatched. CDR1 and CDR2 (germline): SGHTA, FQGNSA. The CDR3 is 16 residues long. The CDR3 region has the DNA TGTGCCAGCAGCCTGGGACTAGCGGGAGATCGAGAGACCCAGTACTTC. It encodes CASSLGLAGDRETQYF.

The gene calls are TRBV7-2 and TRBJ2-1; possible D gene TRBD2, 6 bases. This CDR3 spans 16 amino acids. Trimming removed 3 bases from V and 2 bases from J, with 14 bases in between. Germline CDR1 SGHTA, CDR2 FQGNSA. CDR3 coding DNA: TGTGCCAGCAGCTTGGAGGGGCCTCAAGCCTACAATGAGCAGTTCTTC. Its translation: CASSLEGPQAYNEQFF.

This chain joins TRBV27 and TRBJ2-7; 7 nucleotides match TRBD1. The germline V gene has CDR1 MNHEY and CDR2 SMNVEV (reference sequence). Losses at the gene ends were 8 bases for V and 2 bases for J; bases not matched to a gene: 6. The CDR3 contains 13 residues. CDR3 sequence (DNA): TGTGCCAGCGGAAACGACAGGGCCTACGAGCAGTACTTC. It codes for CASGNDRAYEQYF.

This clone came up once. The chain links TRBV2 to TRBJ1-6, with D unresolved. Looked up from germline, CDR1 is SNHLY and CDR2 is FYNNEI. The CDR3 is 13 residues long. The germline V and J ends were trimmed by 3 bases and 7 bases, with 7 bases remaining between them. CDR3 residues: CASSEEVNSPLHF. For the CDR3, the DNA is TGTGCCAGCAGTGAGGAGGTGAATTCACCCCTCCACTTT.

The chain employs TRBV28 and TRBJ1-3, with D perhaps TRBD1 (5 bases). CDR3 size: 14 residues. Germline values: CDR1 MDHEN, CDR2 SYDVKM. V lost 5 bases to trimming and J lost 0 bases, with 8 bases between them. The CDR3 reads CASSTGPSGNTIYF. The DNA of the CDR3 is TGTGCCAGCAGTACAGGTCCCTCTGGAAACACCATATATTTT.

The chain links TRBV19 to TRBJ2-2; 11 bases fit TRBD1. With 7 bases clipped from V and 4 bases from J, the junction kept 14 bases outside the gene matches. The CDR3 runs 18 residues. Looked up from germline, CDR1 is LNHDA and CDR2 is SQIVND (reference sequence). The CDR3 nucleotides are TGTGCCAGTATTACGGGACAGGGGGACAGCGGTACCACCGGGGAGCTGTTTTTT. This sequence encodes CASITGQGDSGTTGELFF.

The V and J genes are TRBV4-3 and TRBJ2-7; 10 bases map to TRBD2. The CDR3 consists of 15 residues. The germline V gene encodes CDR1 LGHNA and CDR2 YSLEER. V trimming: 2 bases; J trimming: 4 bases; junction bases outside the gene matches: 5. For the CDR3, the DNA is TGCGCCAGCAGCCAACTTAGCGGGGGGCCTTACGAGCAGTACTTC. Its translation: CASSQLSGGPYEQYF.

V is TRBV7-8 and J is TRBJ2-7; the D is unclear. Trimming took 1 base from V and 0 from J, leaving 10 bases between them. This CDR3 comprises 15 residues. CDR1 and CDR2 from the germline V gene are SGHVS and FQNEAQ. The CDR3 loop reads CASSLGSSSSYEQYF. In nucleotides, the CDR3 is TGTGCCAGCAGCTTAGGTAGCAGCAGCTCCTACGAGCAGTACTTC. The variable domain in full, completed from reference TRBV7-8 and TRBJ2-7, reads GAGVSQSPRYKVAKRGQDVALRCDPISGHVSLFWYQQALGQGPEFLTYFQNEAQLDKSGLPSDRFFAERPEGSVSTLKIQRTQQEDSAVYLCASSLGSSSSYEQYFGPGTRLTVT.